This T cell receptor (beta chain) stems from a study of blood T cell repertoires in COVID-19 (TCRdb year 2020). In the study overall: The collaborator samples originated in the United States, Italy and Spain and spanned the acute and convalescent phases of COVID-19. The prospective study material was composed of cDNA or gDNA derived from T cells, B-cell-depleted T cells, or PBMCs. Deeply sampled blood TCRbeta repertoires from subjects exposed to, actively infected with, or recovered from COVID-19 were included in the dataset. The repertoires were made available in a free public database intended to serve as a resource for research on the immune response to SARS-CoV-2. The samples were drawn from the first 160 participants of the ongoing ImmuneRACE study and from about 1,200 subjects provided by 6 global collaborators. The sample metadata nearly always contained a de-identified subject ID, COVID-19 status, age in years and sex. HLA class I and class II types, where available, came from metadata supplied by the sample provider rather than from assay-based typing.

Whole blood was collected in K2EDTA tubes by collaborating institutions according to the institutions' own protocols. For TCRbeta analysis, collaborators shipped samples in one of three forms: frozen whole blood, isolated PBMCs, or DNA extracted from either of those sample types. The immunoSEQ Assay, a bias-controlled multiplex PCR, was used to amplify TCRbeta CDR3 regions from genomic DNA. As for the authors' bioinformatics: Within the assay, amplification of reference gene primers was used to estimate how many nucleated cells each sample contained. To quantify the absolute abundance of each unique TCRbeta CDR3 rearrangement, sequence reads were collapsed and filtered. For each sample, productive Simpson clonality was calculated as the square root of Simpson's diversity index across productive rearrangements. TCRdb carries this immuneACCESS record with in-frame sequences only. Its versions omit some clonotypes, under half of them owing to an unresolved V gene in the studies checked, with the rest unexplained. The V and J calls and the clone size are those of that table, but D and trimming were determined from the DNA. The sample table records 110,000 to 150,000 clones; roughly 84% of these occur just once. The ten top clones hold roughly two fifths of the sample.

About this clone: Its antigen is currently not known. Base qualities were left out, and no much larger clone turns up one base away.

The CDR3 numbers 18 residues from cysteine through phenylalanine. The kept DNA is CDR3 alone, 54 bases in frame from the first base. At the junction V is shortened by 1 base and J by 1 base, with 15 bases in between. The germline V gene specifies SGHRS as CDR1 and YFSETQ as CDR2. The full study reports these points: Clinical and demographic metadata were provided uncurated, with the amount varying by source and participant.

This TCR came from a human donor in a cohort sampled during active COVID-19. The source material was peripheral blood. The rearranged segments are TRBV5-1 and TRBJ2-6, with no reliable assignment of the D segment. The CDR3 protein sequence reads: CASSLMGRSLSGANVLTF. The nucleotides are TGCGCCAGCAGCTTGATGGGCAGGTCTCTTTCTGGGGCCAACGTCCTGACTTTC.